The T cell receptor beta chain described here comes from a study of blood T cell repertoires in COVID-19. In the study overall: The origin of the acute and convalescent COVID-19 samples was the United States, Italy and Spain.

Method: immunoSEQ multiplex PCR; TCRdb's copy keeps in-frame clones and lacks some. This table has about 140,000 clones, approximately 84% appearing once. Participants came from some 23 US areas, aged roughly 18 to 89 years. Participants had their cohort set by participant-reported clinical history. This TCR was sampled from a woman between 50 and 59 years old with acute COVID-19. Sequenced sample: PBMCs or T cells enriched from blood (not recorded which).

The CDR3 nucleotides are TGCGCCAGCAGCCAAGGGAGTAGCGGACCCTACGAGCAGTACTTC. Translating it yields CASSQGSSGPYEQYF. V and J are TRBV4-3 and TRBJ2-7; a possible D gene is TRBD2 (6 bases). The CDR3 is 15 amino acids. Germline V lookup: CDR1 LGHNA, CDR2 YSLEER. Trimming pared 1 base from V and 2 bases from J, leaving 12 bases between.